This entry lists 25 T cell receptor beta chains sequenced from one sample in a study of T-cell reconstitution after alpha-beta-depleted transplantation in children. Using unique molecular identifiers, the investigators prepared the TCRbeta library. Each CDR3 protein gets one entry after TCRdb re-called the PCR reads with MiXCR. This sample has around 600,000 distinct CDR3 sequences, with 16% found just once. The source material was PBMCs from the stem cell graft donor, sampled from the stem cell graft. These receptors originate from a human donor who donated a stem cell graft to a child with acute myeloid leukemia.

The chain employs TRBV6-2 or TRBV6-3 and TRBJ2-1; 7 bases are shared with TRBD1. Germline CDR1 is MNHEY and CDR2 is SVGEGT. CDR3 length: 12 residues. The trim removed 10 bases at V and 8 bases at J, leaving 8 bases unmatched. This CDR3 is CATGQLIHEQFF. DNA for the CDR3: TGTGCCACGGGACAGTTAATCCATGAGCAGTTCTTC.

This clonotype was counted many times. The chain carries TRBV15 and TRBJ1-4; D is ambiguous. The CDR3 totals 15 residues. From germline, CDR1 is LNHNV and CDR2 YYDKDF (reference sequence). Deletions cut 8 bases from V and 8 bases from J, with 21 bases between. The CDR3: CATSGDKGVNEKLFF. The CDR3 nucleotides are TGTGCCACCTCCGGAGACAAGGGTGTGAACGAAAAACTGTTTTTT.

This clonotype was counted only a few times. This chain joins TRBV12-3 or TRBV12-4 and TRBJ1-6; TRBD1 might be the D (5 bases). Trimming cost V 5 bases and J 14 bases, with 22 bases left between them. This CDR3 spans 15 amino acids. CDR3 protein: CASSLVGAGRGTLHF. DNA for the CDR3: TGTGCCAGCAGTCTCGTTGGGGCAGGCCGCGGGACCCTCCACTTT.

This clonotype was counted many times. A read error may produce the germline difference seen at one junction end. The chain recombines TRBV5-1 with TRBJ2-3; 7 nucleotides match TRBD1. From germline, CDR1 is SGHRS and CDR2 YFSETQ. CDR3 length: 14 residues. The chain's CDR3 is CASSLTGLGDTQYF. The CDR3 DNA reads as TGTGCCAGCAGTTTGACAGGGCTTGGAGATACGCAGTATTTT. The full variable domain, rest sourced from reference TRBV5-1 and TRBJ2-3, is KAGVTQTPRYLIKTRGQQVTLSCSPISGHRSVSWYQQTPGQGLQFLFEYFSETQRNKGNFPGRFSGRQFSNSRSEMNVSTLELGDSALYLCASSLTGLGDTQYFGPGTRLTVL.

In this sample, this clonotype turned up many times. V is TRBV20-1 and J is TRBJ1-2; 9 bases are shared with TRBD1. The V gene end was trimmed by 0 bases and the J gene end by 2 bases; junction bases not matched to a gene: 7. Germline CDR1 and CDR2: DFQATT and SNEGSKA (reference sequence). The CDR3 sequence is 16 residues long. DNA for the CDR3: TGCAGTGCTAGAGATGGGACAGGGCGGTCCAACTATGGCTACACCTTC. Amino acid sequence: CSARDGTGRSNYGYTF.

The chain employs TRBV19 and TRBJ1-5; no reliable D call. The CDR3 is 15 amino acids. Germline CDR1 LNHDA, CDR2 SQIVND (reference sequence). V gave up 7 bases and J gave up 0 bases, with 13 bases separating them. The chain's CDR3 is CASKKVGYSNQPQHF. The CDR3 bases are TGTGCCAGTAAAAAAGTGGGCTATAGCAATCAGCCCCAGCATTTT.

In this sample, this clonotype turned up many times. The chain couples TRBV12-3 or TRBV12-4 to TRBJ1-2; maybe TRBD1 (6 bases). The V end was cut by 2 bases, the J end by 6 bases, with 10 bases between. This CDR3 comprises 13 residues. The CDR3 is CASSLQGRDGYTF. CDR3 nucleotides: TGTGCCAGCAGTTTACAGGGGAGGGATGGCTACACCTTC.

This chain joins TRBV5-1 and TRBJ2-3, with 12 bases identical to TRBD2. Germline values: CDR1 SGHRS, CDR2 YFSETQ. The V and J ends lost 0 bases and 4 bases, in that order; junction bases with no gene match: 3. The CDR3 covers 16 residues. CDR3 loop: CASSLASGGAADTQYF. The CDR3 DNA reads TGCGCCAGCAGCTTGGCTAGCGGGGGGGCCGCAGATACGCAGTATTTT. Looking up the rest from reference TRBV5-1 and TRBJ2-3 gives the full variable domain: KAGVTQTPRYLIKTRGQQVTLSCSPISGHRSVSWYQQTPGQGLQFLFEYFSETQRNKGNFPGRFSGRQFSNSRSEMNVSTLELGDSALYLCASSLASGGAADTQYFGPGTRLTVL.

This clonotype has at least ten counts. Germline is not matched at one junction end, which may reflect a read error. V gene TRBV5-1 combines with J gene TRBJ2-1; the D call may be TRBD1 or TRBD2 (5 bases each). The germline gives CDR1 SGHRS, CDR2 YFSETQ. The CDR3 runs to 18 residues. CDR3 region: CASSPIQGTTFLGPLEHF. The CDR3 DNA follows: TGCGCCAGCAGCCCAATTCAAGGAACTACTTTCTTGGGACCCCTGGAGCACTTC.

At least ten counts were recorded for this clonotype. This chain links TRBV10-3 with TRBJ1-3; possibly TRBD1 for D (5 bases). The germline gives CDR1 ENHRY, CDR2 SYGVKD. The CDR3 extends over 15 amino acids. V was trimmed by 6 bases and J by 4 bases, leaving 16 bases between them. The CDR3 spells CAIREGLAGGNTIYF. The CDR3 nucleotides are TGTGCCATCAGAGAGGGGCTGGCAGGAGGAAACACCATATATTTT.

This clonotype was counted many times. The J gene is TRBJ1-5, the V gene TRBV15; 8 bases are shared with TRBD1. The CDR3 is 14 amino acids. Germline loops: CDR1 LNHNV, CDR2 YYDKDF (reference sequence). The J segment lost 10 bases and the V segment lost 1 base, leaving 6 bases of the junction unmatched. CDR3 in amino acids: CATSRGGQGGPQHF. The CDR3 bases are TGTGCCACCAGCAGAGGTGGACAGGGAGGCCCCCAGCATTTT. Full variable domain (rest looked up from reference TRBV15 and TRBJ1-5): DAMVIQNPRYQVTQFGKPVTLSCSQTLNHNVMYWYQQKSSQAPKLLFHYYDKDFNNEADTPDNFQSRRPNTSFCFLDIRSPGLGDTAMYLCATSRGGQGGPQHFGDGTRLSIL.

The genes are TRBV15 and TRBJ1-2, with TRBD1 as a possible D gene (5 bases). V was cut by 3 bases and J by 8 bases, with 13 bases left in between. The V gene's germline CDR1 is LNHNV and CDR2 YYDKDF (reference sequence). The CDR3 contains 13 residues. CDR3 loop: CATSSDTWGGYTF. The CDR3 nucleotides are TGTGCCACCAGCAGCGATACTTGGGGCGGCTACACCTTC. Full variable domain (rest looked up from reference TRBV15 and TRBJ1-2): DAMVIQNPRYQVTQFGKPVTLSCSQTLNHNVMYWYQQKSSQAPKLLFHYYDKDFNNEADTPDNFQSRRPNTSFCFLDIRSPGLGDTAMYLCATSSDTWGGYTFGSGTRLTVV.

This clonotype was recorded many times. The chain couples TRBV20-1 to TRBJ1-6; 8 bases line up with TRBD1. Germline trimming cut 4 bases from V and 0 bases from J; bases unmatched to any gene: 8. The length of the CDR3 is 17 residues. Germline V gene sequence: CDR1 DFQATT, CDR2 SNEGSKA (reference sequence). CDR3: CSATGGQFNSYNSPLHF. CDR3 in DNA: TGCAGTGCTACAGGGGGCCAATTTAACTCCTATAATTCACCCCTCCACTTT.

This clonotype showed up just a few times. The chain combines TRBV5-1 with TRBJ1-1, with D possibly being TRBD1 (6 bases). Trimming stripped 1 base from V and 3 bases from J, with 13 bases between. This CDR3 spans 15 amino acids. Germline CDR1 is SGHRS and CDR2 is YFSETQ. The CDR3 region is CASSLSGGAHTEAFF. Written as DNA, the CDR3 is TGCGCCAGCAGCTTGTCTGGGGGGGCTCACACTGAAGCTTTCTTT.

This clonotype was detected only a few times. The V gene is TRBV25-1, the J gene TRBJ1-2, with D unclear. The CDR3 is 15 residues long. CDR1 is MGHDK, CDR2 SYGVNS, per germline. The V gene lost 4 bases and the J gene lost 4 bases, with 16 bases spanning the gap. CDR3 nucleotide sequence: TGTGCCAGCAGTGGGCGGACGGCGGAACTCTATGGCTACACCTTC. Its protein product is CASSGRTAELYGYTF.

At least ten counts were recorded for this clonotype. CDR3 sequence reads: CASSERLDRLGTEAFF. The CDR3 DNA follows: TGTGCCAGCAGTGAGAGACTGGACAGGCTGGGGACTGAAGCTTTCTTT. The chain joins TRBV25-1 to TRBJ1-1; TRBD1 matches at 7 bases. CDR3 size: 16 residues. V shed 3 bases, J shed 5 bases, and the junction held 12 bases outside the gene matches. The germline V gene encodes CDR1 MGHDK and CDR2 SYGVNS.

This clonotype was counted only a few times. The genes are TRBV5-6 and TRBJ2-1; tentatively, D is TRBD1 (6 bases). Looked up from germline, CDR1 is SGHDT and CDR2 is YYEEEE. Trimming stripped 0 bases from V and 6 bases from J, with 19 bases between. This CDR3 has 17 residues. The CDR3 spells CASSLVALTGSGNEQFF. The CDR3 region has the DNA TGTGCCAGCAGCTTGGTCGCCTTGACAGGTTCGGGCAATGAGCAGTTCTTC.

This clonotype showed up just a few times. This CDR3 reads CASSPGTGSNEKLFF. The CDR3 nucleotides are TGTGCCAGCAGCCCCGGGACAGGGAGTAATGAAAAACTGTTTTTT. The chain has TRBV7-6 and TRBJ1-4; 9 positions match TRBD1. After removal of 5 bases from V and 4 bases from J, the junction contained 5 bases not matched to a gene. The germline V gene has CDR1 SGHVS and CDR2 FNYEAQ. This CDR3 region has 15 residues.

In this sample, this clonotype turned up a few times. V usage is TRBV5-1 and J usage is TRBJ2-5, with D possibly being TRBD1 (6 bases). In germline, CDR1 is SGHRS, CDR2 YFSETQ. The CDR3 is 14 amino acids. V was trimmed by 0 bases and J by 5 bases, leaving 11 bases between them. CDR3 sequence: CASSLVPGEETQYF. The CDR3 DNA reads TGCGCCAGCAGCTTGGTTCCAGGGGAGGAGACCCAGTACTTC.

This rearrangement joins TRBV20-1 to TRBJ2-3, with 13 bases lining up with TRBD2. Germline CDR1 is DFQATT and CDR2 is SNEGSKA (reference sequence). This CDR3 region has 16 residues. V gave up 2 bases and J gave up 5 bases; unmatched junction bases: 7. In DNA form, the CDR3 reads TGCAGTGCTAGACCGACTAGCGGGGGGTTTATAGATACGCAGTATTTT. The encoded protein is CSARPTSGGFIDTQYF.

Many counts were recorded for this clonotype. The chain has TRBV20-1 and TRBJ2-7; no definite D call. Trimming cost V 1 base and J 4 bases, with 8 bases left between them. The CDR3 is 12 residues long. The V gene's germline CDR1 is DFQATT and CDR2 SNEGSKA (reference sequence). The CDR3 here is CSARALLYEQYV. The CDR3 nucleotides are TGCAGTGCTAGAGCCCTTTTGTACGAGCAGTACGTC.

This clonotype was seen at least ten times. The V and J genes are TRBV29-1 and TRBJ1-1, with D possibly being TRBD1 (5 bases). Deletions cut 7 bases from V and 0 bases from J, with 15 bases between. The CDR3 contains 14 residues. Germline V gene sequence: CDR1 SQVTM, CDR2 ANQGSEA. The CDR3, as DNA: TGCAGCGCTAAAGAGGGGACGGTGAACACTGAAGCTTTCTTT. It codes for CSAKEGTVNTEAFF.

The sample holds many counts of this clonotype. The CDR3 DNA is TGTGCCAGCAGTGATGGGGGGGTGCGTCAGCCCCAGCATTTT. This gives the protein CASSDGGVRQPQHF. The rearrangement links TRBV25-1 to TRBJ1-5, with D perhaps matching TRBD1 (5 bases). This CDR3 contains 14 residues. Looked up from germline, CDR1 is MGHDK and CDR2 is SYGVNS. V was trimmed by 3 bases and J by 6 bases, leaving 12 bases between them.

This clonotype showed up just a few times. The chain is built from TRBV20-1 and TRBJ2-1; 8 bases line up with TRBD1. The CDR3 is 11 residues long. The germline CDR1 and CDR2 sequences are DFQATT and SNEGSKA (reference sequence). J gave up 6 bases and V 5 bases, and 0 bases lay outside the gene matches. The CDR3 spells CSAGTGNEQFF. The CDR3 DNA follows: TGCAGTGCTGGGACAGGCAATGAGCAGTTCTTC.

This clonotype has ten or more counts. The chain's CDR3 is CAISVGDSNQPQHF. CDR3 nucleotides: TGTGCCATCTCAGTGGGGGACTCCAATCAGCCCCAGCATTTT. V is TRBV10-3 and J is TRBJ1-5; D possibly corresponds to TRBD1 (5 bases). Germline CDR1 is ENHRY and CDR2 is SYGVKD. The CDR3 is 14 residues long. V was pared by 8 bases and J by 3 bases, with 14 bases between.